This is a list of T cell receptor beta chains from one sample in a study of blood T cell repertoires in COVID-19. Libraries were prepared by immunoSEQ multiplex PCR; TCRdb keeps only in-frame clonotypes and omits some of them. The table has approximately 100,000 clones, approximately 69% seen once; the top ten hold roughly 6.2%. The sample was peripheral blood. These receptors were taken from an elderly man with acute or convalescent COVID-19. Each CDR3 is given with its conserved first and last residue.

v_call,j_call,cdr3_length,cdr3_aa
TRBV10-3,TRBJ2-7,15,CAISERGARSYEQYF
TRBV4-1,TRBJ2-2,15,CASSQGQQFTGELFF
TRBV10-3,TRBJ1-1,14,CAIKRDRGNTEAFF
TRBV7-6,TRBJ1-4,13,CASSSRLLEKLFF
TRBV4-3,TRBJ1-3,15,CASSQDFHPGNTIYF
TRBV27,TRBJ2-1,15,CASGLLAVSYNEQFF
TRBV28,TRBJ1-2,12,CASTPRSDGYTF
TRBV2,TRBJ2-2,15,CASLPGTGVAGELFF
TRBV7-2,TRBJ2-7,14,CASSPNEPPYEQYF
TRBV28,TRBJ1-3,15,CASRPGTVSGNTIYF
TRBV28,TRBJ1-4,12,CASRTGHEKLFF
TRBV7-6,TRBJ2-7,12,CASSLRVGEQYF
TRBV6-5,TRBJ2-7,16,CASSYSKRGRAYEQYF
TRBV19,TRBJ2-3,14,CASSILGGTDTQYF
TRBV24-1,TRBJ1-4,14,CATSAGATNEKLFF
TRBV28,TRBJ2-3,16,CASRPPGGIGGDTQYF
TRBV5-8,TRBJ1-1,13,CASSFVSTGEAFF
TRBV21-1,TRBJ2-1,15,CASSTQTRGYNEQFF
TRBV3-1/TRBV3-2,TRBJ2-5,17,CASSPYNAGADQETQYF
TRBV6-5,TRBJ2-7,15,CASSKPGQFLYEQYF
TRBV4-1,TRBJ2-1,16,CASSRSTGTGKYEQFF
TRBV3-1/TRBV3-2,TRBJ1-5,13,CASSQGINQPQHF
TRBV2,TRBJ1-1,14,CASSEWRMNTEAFF
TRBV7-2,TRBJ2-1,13,CASSFTSYNEQFF
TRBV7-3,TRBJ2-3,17,CASSLTGTSGTRGKQYF
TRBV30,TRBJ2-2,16,CAWSVSEGALPGELFF
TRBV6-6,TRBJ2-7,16,CASRSPSSGHSYEQYF
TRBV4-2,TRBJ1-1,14,CASSQGDTNTEAFF
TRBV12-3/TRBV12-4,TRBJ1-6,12,CASSPENSPLHF
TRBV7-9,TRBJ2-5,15,CASRGLAGVVETQYF
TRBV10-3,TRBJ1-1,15,CAISVGEGGTPEAFF
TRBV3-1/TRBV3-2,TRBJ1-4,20,CASSRDRLVIVGTENEKLFF
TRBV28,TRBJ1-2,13,CASSLYENYGYTF
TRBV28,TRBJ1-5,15,CASSFRDSWNQPQHF
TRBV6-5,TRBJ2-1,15,CASSYSRTGYNEQFF
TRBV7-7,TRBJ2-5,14,CASSSGLALETQYF
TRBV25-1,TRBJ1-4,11,CASKHGVELFF
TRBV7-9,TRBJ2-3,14,CASSPSTSTDTQYF
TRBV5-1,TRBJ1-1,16,CASSLGIRGQRTEAFF
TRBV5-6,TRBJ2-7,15,CASSLGLVSSYEQYF
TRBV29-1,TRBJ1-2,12,CSDSVGPHGYTF
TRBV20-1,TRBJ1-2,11,CSVQGAEDYTF